These 14 T cell receptor beta chains originate from one sample sequenced in a study of radiation and T cells in renal cell carcinoma. TCRdb's table, derived via immunoSEQ multiplex PCR, lists solely in-frame clones and lacks some. The sample carries 120,000 to 150,000 clones, over 65% recorded once. Sample time point: baseline pretreatment blood. Treatment meaning: 15 Gy SBRT to primary tumor, nephrectomy 4 weeks later. The sample in question was blood, obtained from a patient whose treatment included radiotherapy and nephrectomy. The receptors originated from a woman aged 50 to 60 with renal cell carcinoma.

The chain uses TRBV30 and TRBJ2-7; 7 bases line up with TRBD1. Looked up from germline, CDR1 is GTSNPN and CDR2 is SVGIG (reference sequence). The CDR3 runs 12 residues. J lost 7 bases, V lost 5 bases, and 8 bases had no gene match. The CDR3 sequence: CAWGTVFGEQYF. CDR3 bases: TGTGCCTGGGGGACAGTTTTTGGTGAGCAGTACTTC.

The V gene is TRBV7-2, the J gene TRBJ2-1; 13 bases are a match to TRBD2. The CDR3 loop spans 16 amino acids. CDR1 and CDR2 (germline): SGHTA, FQGNSA. With V trimmed by 4 bases and J by 4 bases, 4 bases remained unmatched. DNA for the CDR3: TGTGCCAGCAGCTCTACTAGCGGGGGGGTATACAATGAGCAGTTCTTC. It is translated as CASSSTSGGVYNEQFF.

This chain links TRBV2 with TRBJ2-5; no firm D call. V was shortened by 3 bases and J by 5 bases, with 16 bases between the two germline ends. The CDR3 has 15 residues. The germline V gene has CDR1 SNHLY and CDR2 FYNNEI. The CDR3, as DNA: TGTGCCAGCAGTGACGGAATAATAGCTCGGGAGACCCAGTACTTC. Residues: CASSDGIIARETQYF.

The chain uses TRBV7-2 and TRBJ1-1, with D possibly matching TRBD1 (6 bases). CDR1 is SGHTA and CDR2 is FQGNSA in the germline V gene. V was pared by 4 bases and J by 10 bases, with 13 bases between. The length of the CDR3 is 12 residues. The CDR3 protein is CASSSNGGRAFF. CDR3 nucleotides: TGTGCCAGCAGCTCCAATGGGGGGCGAGCTTTCTTT.

The J gene is TRBJ2-1, the V gene TRBV5-1; 10 positions agree with TRBD1. The CDR3 is 15 amino acids. Germline CDR1 and CDR2: SGHRS and YFSETQ. V shed 7 bases and J 6 bases; nucleotides not matched to a gene: 10. DNA for the CDR3: TGCGCCAGCTACCTTCTGGGACAGGGGATCAATGAGCAGTTCTTC. Amino acids: CASYLLGQGINEQFF.

This chain links TRBV6-6 with TRBJ1-1, with D perhaps matching TRBD1 (6 bases). CDR1 and CDR2 (germline): MNHNY, SVGAGI (reference sequence). Trimming removed 2 bases at V and 1 base at J, with 11 bases between. CDR3 length: 15 residues. CDR3 amino acids: CASSYPGQQNTEAFF. The CDR3 DNA is TGTGCCAGCAGTTACCCAGGACAGCAGAACACTGAAGCTTTCTTT.

CDR3 nucleotides: TGCGCCAGCAGCTTGTATGGTGAAGAGACCCAGTACTTC. This codes for CASSLYGEETQYF. The gene calls are TRBV5-1 and TRBJ2-5, with D unclear. V dropped 1 base and J dropped 3 bases, with 7 bases sitting between them. The CDR3 runs to 13 residues. CDR1 is SGHRS, CDR2 YFSETQ, per germline.

The chain links TRBV7-2 to TRBJ2-3; weak D call: TRBD2 (6 bases). Germline lookup yields CDR1 SGHTA and CDR2 FQGNSA. This CDR3 has 14 residues. Trimming left V 4 bases short and J 2 bases short, with 10 bases between. CDR3 nucleotides: TGTGCCAGCAGCTCGGGACTCAACACAGATACGCAGTATTTT. Amino acids: CASSSGLNTDTQYF.

This clone was seen a few times. The chain is built from TRBV4-2 and TRBJ1-4; D gene ambiguous. The V and J ends lost 2 bases and 0 bases respectively, with 7 bases between them. This CDR3 contains 15 residues. The germline V gene has CDR1 LGHNA and CDR2 YNFKEQ. CDR3 in DNA: TGTGCCAGCAGCCAAATGGAGGCAACTAATGAAAAACTGTTTTTT. This codes for CASSQMEATNEKLFF.

The chain uses TRBV30 and TRBJ2-3, with 15 bases aligning to TRBD2. This CDR3 spans 15 amino acids. With 5 bases clipped from V and 6 bases from J, the junction kept 6 bases outside the gene matches. The germline V gene has CDR1 GTSNPN and CDR2 SVGIG (reference sequence). CDR3 sequence (DNA): TGTGCCTGGGAGGGGACTAGCGGGGGGATGGATACGCAGTATTTT. It translates to CAWEGTSGGMDTQYF.

The chain is built from TRBV5-6 and TRBJ1-5, with 10 bases aligning to TRBD1. From germline, CDR1 is SGHDT and CDR2 YYEEEE. V was clipped by 2 bases and J by 2 bases; unmatched bases: 1. The CDR3 covers 15 residues. In DNA form, the CDR3 reads TGTGCCAGCAGCTTAGGGACAGGGGGCAATCAGCCCCAGCATTTT. Translated, it gives CASSLGTGGNQPQHF.

This clone came up once. This rearrangement joins TRBV5-8 to TRBJ2-1; TRBD1 matches 9 bases. After removal of 3 bases from V and 3 bases from J, the junction contained 7 bases not matched to a gene. Germline V CDR1 and CDR2: SGHTS, YDEGEE. CDR3 length: 16 amino acids. CDR3 nucleotide sequence: TGTGCCAGCAGCTCCGGGACAGGGACTATCTACAATGAGCAGTTCTTC. Translating it yields CASSSGTGTIYNEQFF.

This clone has only a few counts. The rearrangement uses TRBV7-2 and TRBJ1-3; the match to TRBD1 covers 7 bases. The CDR3 runs 15 residues. The germline V gene has CDR1 SGHTA and CDR2 FQGNSA. Unmatched junction bases numbered 8, after V lost 5 bases and J lost 4 bases. As DNA, the CDR3 is TGTGCCAGCAGCCCCCAGGGGGGTGGCGGAAACACCATATATTTT. This codes for CASSPQGGGGNTIYF.

The table lists this clone with a count of one. The chain joins TRBV7-8 to TRBJ2-7; D is perhaps TRBD2 (5 bases). V gave up 5 bases and J gave up 7 bases, with 18 bases separating them. Looked up from germline, CDR1 is SGHVS and CDR2 is FQNEAQ. CDR3 size: 14 residues. As DNA, the CDR3 is TGTGCCAGCAGCCGCCGGACGGGAAGGTTGGAGCAGTACTTC. Protein product: CASSRRTGRLEQYF.